The sequence of this T cell receptor (beta chain) was determined in a study of OX40 agonist ivuxolimab in advanced cancers. This clone came up once. Profiling relied on immunoSEQ multiplex PCR, and the TCRdb table lists in-frame clones only, not all of them. The sample lists 80,000 or so clones, roughly nine tenths seen once, with around 0.18% in the top ten. The CDR3 is 14 amino acids. V was pared by 6 bases and J by 0 bases, with 4 bases of the junction left unmatched. Per germline, CDR1 LNHDA and CDR2 SQIVND (reference sequence). The receptor's source is an adult with an advanced solid tumor such as melanoma, head and neck, liver or kidney cancer. This chain links TRBV19 with TRBJ1-1; TRBD1 agrees at 7 bases. Here the sequenced sample was CD4+ or CD8+ T cells sorted from blood, taken in a trial of the OX40 agonist ivuxolimab. CDR3 protein: CASRAGGMNTEAFF. CDR3 DNA sequence: TGTGCCAGTAGGGCAGGGGGGATGAACACTGAAGCTTTCTTT.